The sequence of this T cell receptor (beta chain) was determined in a study of blood T cell repertoires in COVID-19. Study-level information: Sample material is recorded as cDNA or gDNA derived from T cells, B-cell-depleted T cells, or PBMCs.

This CDR3 has 14 residues. Germline-derived CDR1 and CDR2 are LNHDA and SQIVND (reference sequence). A note on this clone: Its ends do not fully match the called genes, so a read error is possible.

In the source study's methods: Estimates of nucleated cell counts were drawn from the amplification of reference gene primers. Using immunoSEQ multiplex PCR, the repertoire was profiled, and TCRdb retains in-frame clones only, with some absent. V, J and clone size derive from that table, while D and trimming were established from the DNA sequence. Seen here are about 170,000 clones, about 80% observed once, and the top ten hold approximately 2%. Input material: peripheral blood. The chain recombines TRBV19 with TRBJ2-7, with 7 bases identical to TRBD1. The receptor was isolated from a woman of 80 years or more with acute or convalescent COVID-19. The chain's CDR3 is CASNADRLSHEQYF. DNA of the CDR3: TGTGCCAGTAACGCGGACAGGCTCTCCCACGAGCAGTACTTC.